A single T cell receptor (beta chain) is shown here with its context. No antigen is known for it. This record comes from a study of cytomegalovirus exposure and HLA in healthy donors. About the research overall: An early release of data contained 75 million to 100 million unique TCRs, which came from HLA-typed donors. Out of 398 genotyped donors, about 81% belonged to the Caucasian-associated ancestry cluster. Study-wide points: Information on immune exposure was restricted to one variable (CMV serostatus). Across HLA loci, a later analysis found differing TCR association rates, with DRB1 most and HLA-C fewest.

PCR used 60 Vbeta primers and 13 Jbeta primers. Measured with immunoSEQ multiplex PCR; TCRdb has only the in-frame clones, and not every one. The table for this sample gives 25,000 to 35,000 clones. The receptor comes from a man between 35 and 55 years old in good health and CMV-seronegative. The sequencing input was PBMCs.

The CDR3 DNA follows: TGTGCCAGCGCTACGTGGAGGGTTGAGGCCGGGGAGCTGTTTTTT. Translating gives CASATWRVEAGELFF. The chain employs TRBV7-9 and TRBJ2-2, with a possible D match to TRBD2 (6 bases). CDR1 and CDR2 from the germline V gene are SEHNR and FQNEAQ (reference sequence). V lost 8 bases and J lost 6, with 19 bases in between. The CDR3 loop spans 15 amino acids.